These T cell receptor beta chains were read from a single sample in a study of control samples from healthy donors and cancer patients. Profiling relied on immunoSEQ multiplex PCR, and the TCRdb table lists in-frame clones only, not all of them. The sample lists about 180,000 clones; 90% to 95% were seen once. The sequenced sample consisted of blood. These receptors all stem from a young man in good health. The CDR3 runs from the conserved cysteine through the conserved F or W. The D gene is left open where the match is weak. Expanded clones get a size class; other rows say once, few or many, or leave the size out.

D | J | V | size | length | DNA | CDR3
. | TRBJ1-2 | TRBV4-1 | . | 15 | TGCGCCAGCAGCCAAGATGAGGGCAGGGTTTATGGCTACACCTTC | CASSQDEGRVYGYTF
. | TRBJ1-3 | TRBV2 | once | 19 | TGTGCCAGCAGAAGGACGGGTAGTATATCCCAGGGATCTGGAAACACCATATATTTT | CASRRTGSISQGSGNTIYF
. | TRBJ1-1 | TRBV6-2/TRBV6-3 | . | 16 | TGTGCCAGCAGCCCTTGGCCGGGGGGCCAAAACACTGAAGCTTTCTTT | CASSPWPGGQNTEAFF
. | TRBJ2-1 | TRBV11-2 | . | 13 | TGTGCCAGCAGCTTTACTAGATGGGATGAGCAGTTCTTC | CASSFTRWDEQFF
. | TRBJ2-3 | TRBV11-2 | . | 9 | TGTGCCAGCAGCCAGGTGCAGTATTTT | CASSQVQYF
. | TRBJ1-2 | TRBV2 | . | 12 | TGTGCCAGCAGTGAAGGGACCTATGGCTACACCTTC | CASSEGTYGYTF
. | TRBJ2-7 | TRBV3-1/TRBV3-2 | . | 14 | TGTGCCAGCAGCCACGGGGACGGACCCTACGAGCAGTACTTC | CASSHGDGPYEQYF
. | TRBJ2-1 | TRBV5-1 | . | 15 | TGCGCCAGCAGCTGGGGATCCGGGAGAAACAATGAGCAGTTCTTC | CASSWGSGRNNEQFF
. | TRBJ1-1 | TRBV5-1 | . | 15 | TGCGCCAGCAGCTTGGTCCGAGTGGGAGAGACTGAAGCTTTCTTT | CASSLVRVGETEAFF
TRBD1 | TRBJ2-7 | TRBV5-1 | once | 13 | TGCGCCAGCAGCTTGCAGGGGGAAAACGAGCAGTACTTC | CASSLQGENEQYF
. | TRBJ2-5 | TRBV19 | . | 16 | TGTGCCAGTAGTCGCCTCCGCTCAGGCAGACAAGAGACCCAGTACTTC | CASSRLRSGRQETQYF
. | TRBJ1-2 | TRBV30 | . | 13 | TGTGCCTGGATCGGGAGCAGAAGCTATGGCTACACCTTC | CAWIGSRSYGYTF
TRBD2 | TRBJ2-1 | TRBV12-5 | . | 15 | TGTGCTAGTCGCTACTCGGGACTAGCGAACAATGAGCAGTTCTTC | CASRYSGLANNEQFF
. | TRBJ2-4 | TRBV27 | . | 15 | TGTGCCAGCAGTTTTTCGGGGTTAGCCAAAAACATTCAGTACTTC | CASSFSGLAKNIQYF
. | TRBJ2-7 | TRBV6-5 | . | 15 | TGTGCCAGCAGTACCGCTACCTCTCCCACCTACGAGCAGTACTTC | CASSTATSPTYEQYF
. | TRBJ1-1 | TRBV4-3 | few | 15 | TGCGCCAGCAGCCAAGATGAACAGGGGAACACTGAAGCTTTCTTT | CASSQDEQGNTEAFF
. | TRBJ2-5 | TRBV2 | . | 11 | TGTGCCAGCAAAGTGGGAGAGACCCAGTACTTC | CASKVGETQYF
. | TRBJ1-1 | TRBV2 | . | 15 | TGTGCCAGCAGTGACCTTGGTGGGCTGAACACTGAAGCTTTCTTT | CASSDLGGLNTEAFF
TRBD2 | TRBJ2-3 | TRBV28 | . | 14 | TGTGCCAGCACCTTGGGCGGGAGTGCAGATACGCAGTATTTT | CASTLGGSADTQYF
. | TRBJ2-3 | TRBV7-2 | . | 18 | TGTGCCAGCAGCTTAGGGGCCCTGGCGGGGCGCGGCACAGATACGCAGTATTTT | CASSLGALAGRGTDTQYF
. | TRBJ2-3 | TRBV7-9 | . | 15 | TGTGCCATCAAGGGGGACGTATCCCACACAGATACGCAGTATTTT | CAIKGDVSHTDTQYF
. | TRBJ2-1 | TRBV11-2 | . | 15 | TGTGCCAGCAGCTTAGATTACAATTCTTACAATGAGCAGTTCTTC | CASSLDYNSYNEQFF
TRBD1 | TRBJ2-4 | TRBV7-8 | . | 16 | TGTGCCAGCAGCCGGGACAGGCCGGGAGCCAAAAACATTCAGTACTTC | CASSRDRPGAKNIQYF
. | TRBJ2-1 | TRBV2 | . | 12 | TGTGCCAGCAGCCTATTGCGTAATGAGCAGTTCTTC | CASSLLRNEQFF
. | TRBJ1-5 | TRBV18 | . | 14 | TGTGCCAGCTCACAACAGGGTTACGGTCAGCCCCAGCATTTT | CASSQQGYGQPQHF
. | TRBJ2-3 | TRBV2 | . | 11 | TGTGCCAGCAGTGGGGTAGATACGCAGTATTTT | CASSGVDTQYF
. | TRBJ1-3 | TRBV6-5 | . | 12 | TGTGCCACCAACCCAGGGGGAAACACCATATATTTT | CATNPGGNTIYF
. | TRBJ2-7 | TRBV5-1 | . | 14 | TGCGCCAGCAGTCCCGGGACGAGTTCCTACGAGCAGTACTTC | CASSPGTSSYEQYF
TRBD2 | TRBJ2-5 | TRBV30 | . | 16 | TGTGCCTGGAGGACCCCCGGACTAGCGGGGGGAGAGACCCAGTACTTC | CAWRTPGLAGGETQYF
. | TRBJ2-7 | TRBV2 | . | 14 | TGTGCCAGCAAATCTTCAGGACTACTGTACGAGCAGTACTTC | CASKSSGLLYEQYF
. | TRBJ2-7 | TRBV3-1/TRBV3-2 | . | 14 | TGTGCCAGCAGCCAAGGGACGACAGCCTACGAGCAGTACTTC | CASSQGTTAYEQYF
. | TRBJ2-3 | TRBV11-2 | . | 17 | TGTGCCAGCAGCTTAGGTGGTAAGCGGGCGAGCACAGATACGCAGTATTTT | CASSLGGKRASTDTQYF
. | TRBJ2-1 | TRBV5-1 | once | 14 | TGCGCCAGCAGCCATCGGTATTTTGACAATGAGCAGTTCTTC | CASSHRYFDNEQFF
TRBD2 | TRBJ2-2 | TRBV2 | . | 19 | TGTGCCAGCAGTGAGGGGCTAGCGGGGAGGTTCAGGGACACCGGGGAGCTGTTTTTT | CASSEGLAGRFRDTGELFF
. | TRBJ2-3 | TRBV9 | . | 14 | TGTGCCAGCAGCGTAGCGGGCGTAACAGATACGCAGTATTTT | CASSVAGVTDTQYF
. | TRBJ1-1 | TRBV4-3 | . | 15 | TGCGCCAGCAGCCAAACCACCGGGGCCGGCACTGAAGCTTTCTTT | CASSQTTGAGTEAFF
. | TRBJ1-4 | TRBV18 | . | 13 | TGTGCCAGCTCCCAGGACAACGGAGAAAAACTGTTTTTT | CASSQDNGEKLFF